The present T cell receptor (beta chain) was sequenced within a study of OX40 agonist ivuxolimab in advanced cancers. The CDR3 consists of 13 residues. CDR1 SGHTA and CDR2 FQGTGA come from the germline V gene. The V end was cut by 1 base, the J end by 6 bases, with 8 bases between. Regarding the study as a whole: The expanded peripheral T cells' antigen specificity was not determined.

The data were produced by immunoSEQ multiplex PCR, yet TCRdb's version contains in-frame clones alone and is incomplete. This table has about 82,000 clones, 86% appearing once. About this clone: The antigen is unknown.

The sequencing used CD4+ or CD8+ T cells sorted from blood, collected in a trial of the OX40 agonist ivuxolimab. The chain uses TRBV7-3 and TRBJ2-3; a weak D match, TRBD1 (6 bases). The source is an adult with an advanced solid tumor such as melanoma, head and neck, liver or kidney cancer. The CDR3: CASSLNQGDTQYF. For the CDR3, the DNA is TGTGCCAGCAGCTTAAACCAGGGGGATACGCAGTATTTT.